What follows is one TCR beta chain and its context. The same CDR3 also results from other DNA sequences found in this sample. This sample is drawn from a study of shared clonotypes between healthy human individuals. Loaded into unsorted PBMC replicate PCRs was around 330 ng DNA, 25,000 to 30,000 T cell genomes. The protocol was immunoSEQ multiplex PCR, while the TCRdb copy is restricted to in-frame clones and leaves out a portion. Seen here are about 560,000 clones, roughly 72% observed once, and the top ten hold approximately 12%. CDR3 size: 13 residues. Germline values: CDR1 SGHTA, CDR2 FQGTGA. V gave up 1 base and J gave up 8 bases, with 11 bases separating them.

Sequenced material: PBMCs. The gene calls are TRBV7-3 and TRBJ1-1; weak D call: TRBD1 (6 bases). The TCR comes from a woman in her thirties or forties in good health. Some clones in this sample may be carry-over from other donors' samples. DNA for the CDR3: TGTGCCAGCAGCTTAAGCCCGGGGACAGAAGCTTTCTTT. It specifies CASSLSPGTEAFF.